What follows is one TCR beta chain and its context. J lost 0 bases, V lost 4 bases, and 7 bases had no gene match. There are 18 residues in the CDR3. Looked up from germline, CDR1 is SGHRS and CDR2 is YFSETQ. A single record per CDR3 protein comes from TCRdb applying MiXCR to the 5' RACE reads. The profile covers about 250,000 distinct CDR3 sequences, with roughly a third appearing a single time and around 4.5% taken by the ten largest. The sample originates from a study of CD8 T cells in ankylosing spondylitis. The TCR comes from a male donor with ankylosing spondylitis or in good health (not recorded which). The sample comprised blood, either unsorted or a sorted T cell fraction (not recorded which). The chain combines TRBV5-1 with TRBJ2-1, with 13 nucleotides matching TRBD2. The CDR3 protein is CASSPRTSGGRSYNEQFF. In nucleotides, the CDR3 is TGCGCCAGCAGCCCTCGGACTAGCGGGGGCCGCTCCTACAATGAGCAGTTCTTC.